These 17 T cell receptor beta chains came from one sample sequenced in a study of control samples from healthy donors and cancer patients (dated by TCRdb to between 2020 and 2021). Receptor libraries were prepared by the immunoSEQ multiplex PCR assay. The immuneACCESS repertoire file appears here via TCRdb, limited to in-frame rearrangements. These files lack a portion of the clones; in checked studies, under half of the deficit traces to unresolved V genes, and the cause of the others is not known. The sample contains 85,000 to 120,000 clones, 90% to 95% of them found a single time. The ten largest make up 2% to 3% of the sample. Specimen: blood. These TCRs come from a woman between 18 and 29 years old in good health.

The CDR3 here is CASSALSDMSPQYF. CDR3 DNA sequence: TGTGCCAGCAGCGCCTTGTCGGACATGAGCCCCCAGTACTTC. The J gene is TRBJ2-5, the V gene TRBV9, with a possible D match to TRBD1 (5 bases). The V and J ends lost 3 bases and 9 bases respectively, with 18 bases between them. From germline, CDR1 is SGDLS and CDR2 YYNGEE. The CDR3 has 14 residues. Together with reference TRBV9 and TRBJ2-5, the CDR3 gives the full variable domain: DSGVTQTPKHLITATGQRVTLRCSPRSGDLSVYWYQQSLDQGLQFLIQYYNGEERAKGNILERFSAQQFPDLHSELNLSSLELGDSALYFCASSALSDMSPQYFGPGTRLLVL.

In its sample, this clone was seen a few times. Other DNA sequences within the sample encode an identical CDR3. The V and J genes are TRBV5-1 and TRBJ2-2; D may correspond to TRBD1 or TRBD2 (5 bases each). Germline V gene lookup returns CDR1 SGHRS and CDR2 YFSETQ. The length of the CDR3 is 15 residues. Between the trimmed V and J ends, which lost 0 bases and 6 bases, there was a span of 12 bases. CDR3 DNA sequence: TGCGCCAGCAGCTTGGGTCAGGGAGCTGCCGGGGAGCTGTTTTTT. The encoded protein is CASSLGQGAAGELFF.

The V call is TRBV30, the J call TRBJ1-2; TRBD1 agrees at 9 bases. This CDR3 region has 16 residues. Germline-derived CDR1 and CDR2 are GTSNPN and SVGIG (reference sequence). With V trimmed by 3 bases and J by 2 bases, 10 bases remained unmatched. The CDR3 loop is CAWRGQGRDTNYGYTF. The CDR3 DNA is TGTGCCTGGAGGGGACAGGGTCGGGATACGAACTATGGCTACACCTTC.

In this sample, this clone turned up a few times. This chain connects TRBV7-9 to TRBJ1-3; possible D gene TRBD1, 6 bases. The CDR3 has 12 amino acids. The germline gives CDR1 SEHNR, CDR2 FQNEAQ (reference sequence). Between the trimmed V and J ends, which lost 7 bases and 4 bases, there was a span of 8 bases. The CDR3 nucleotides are TGTGCCAGCAAAGGGACAGGAAACACCATATATTTT. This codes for CASKGTGNTIYF.

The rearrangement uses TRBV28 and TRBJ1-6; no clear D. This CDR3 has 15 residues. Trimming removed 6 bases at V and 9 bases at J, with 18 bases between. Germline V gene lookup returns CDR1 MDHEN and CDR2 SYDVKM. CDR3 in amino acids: CASRRVGIYGSPLHF. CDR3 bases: TGTGCCAGCAGGCGGGTGGGGATATATGGTTCACCCCTCCACTTT. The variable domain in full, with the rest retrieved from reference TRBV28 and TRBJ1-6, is DVKVTQSSRYLVKRTGEKVFLECVQDMDHENMFWYRQDPGLGLRLIYFSYDVKMKEKGDIPEGYSVSREKKERFSLILESASTNQTSMYLCASRRVGIYGSPLHFGNGTRLTVT.

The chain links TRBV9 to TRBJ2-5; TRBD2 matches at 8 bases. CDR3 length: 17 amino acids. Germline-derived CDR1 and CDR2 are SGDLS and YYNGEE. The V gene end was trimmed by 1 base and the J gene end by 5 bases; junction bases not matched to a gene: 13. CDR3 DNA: TGTGCCAGCAGCGTAATAGGGAGAAGCGGGAGTCTGGAGACCCAGTACTTC. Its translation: CASSVIGRSGSLETQYF.

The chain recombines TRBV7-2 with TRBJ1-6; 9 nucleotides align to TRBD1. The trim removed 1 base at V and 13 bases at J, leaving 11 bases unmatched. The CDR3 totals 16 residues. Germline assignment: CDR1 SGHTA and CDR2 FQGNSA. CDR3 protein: CASSLDGTGFFPPLHF. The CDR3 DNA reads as TGTGCCAGCAGCTTAGACGGGACAGGGTTTTTTCCCCCCCTCCACTTT.

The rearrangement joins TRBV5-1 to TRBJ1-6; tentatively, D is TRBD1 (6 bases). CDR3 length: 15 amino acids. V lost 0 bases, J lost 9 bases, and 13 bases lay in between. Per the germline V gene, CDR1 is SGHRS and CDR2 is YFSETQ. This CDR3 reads CASSLVGGQTSPLHF. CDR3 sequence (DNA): TGCGCCAGCAGCTTGGTGGGGGGGCAGACTTCACCCCTCCACTTT.

DNA of the CDR3: TGTGCCAGCAGCCCGGGGGACCTAATTAATGAAAAACTGTTTTTT. This codes for CASSPGDLINEKLFF. V gene TRBV5-4 combines with J gene TRBJ1-4; tentative D call: TRBD1 (5 bases). CDR3 length: 15 residues. The germline CDR1 and CDR2 sequences are SGHNT and YYREEE (reference sequence). The ends were cut back, 4 bases at V and 4 bases at J, with 14 bases in the middle.

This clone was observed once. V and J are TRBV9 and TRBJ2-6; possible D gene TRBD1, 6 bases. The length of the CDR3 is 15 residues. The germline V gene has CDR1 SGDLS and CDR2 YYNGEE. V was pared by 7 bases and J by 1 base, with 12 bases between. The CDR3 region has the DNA TGTGCCAGCCGAAGGGACACATCTGGGGCCAACGTCCTGACTTTC. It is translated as CASRRDTSGANVLTF.

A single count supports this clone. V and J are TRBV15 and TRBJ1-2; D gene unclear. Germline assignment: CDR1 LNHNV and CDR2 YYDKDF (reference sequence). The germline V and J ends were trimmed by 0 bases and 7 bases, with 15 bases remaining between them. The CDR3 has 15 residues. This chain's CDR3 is CATSRDGGRLSGYTF. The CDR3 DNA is TGTGCCACCAGCAGAGATGGTGGCAGGCTTAGTGGCTACACCTTC. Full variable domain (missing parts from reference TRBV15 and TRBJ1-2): DAMVIQNPRYQVTQFGKPVTLSCSQTLNHNVMYWYQQKSSQAPKLLFHYYDKDFNNEADTPDNFQSRRPNTSFCFLDIRSPGLGDTAMYLCATSRDGGRLSGYTFGSGTRLTVV.

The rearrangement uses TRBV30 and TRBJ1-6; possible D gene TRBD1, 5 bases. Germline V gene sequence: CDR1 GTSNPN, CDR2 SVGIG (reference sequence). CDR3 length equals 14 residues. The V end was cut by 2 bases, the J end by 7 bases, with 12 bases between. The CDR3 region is CAWSSAGRNSPLHF. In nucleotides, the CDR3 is TGTGCCTGGAGTTCGGCAGGGAGGAATTCACCCCTCCACTTT.

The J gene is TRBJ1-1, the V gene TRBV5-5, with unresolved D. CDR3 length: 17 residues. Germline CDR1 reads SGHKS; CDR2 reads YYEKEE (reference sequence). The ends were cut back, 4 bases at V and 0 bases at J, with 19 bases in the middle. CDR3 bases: TGTGCCAGCAGCCACTACGCCCCAGCTACGATGAACACTGAAGCTTTCTTT. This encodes CASSHYAPATMNTEAFF.

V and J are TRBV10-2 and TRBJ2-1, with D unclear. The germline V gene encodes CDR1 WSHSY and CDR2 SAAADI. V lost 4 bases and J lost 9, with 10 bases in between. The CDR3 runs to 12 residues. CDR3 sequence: CASSGPYPEQFF. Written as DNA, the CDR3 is TGCGCCAGCAGTGGGCCTTACCCTGAGCAGTTCTTC.

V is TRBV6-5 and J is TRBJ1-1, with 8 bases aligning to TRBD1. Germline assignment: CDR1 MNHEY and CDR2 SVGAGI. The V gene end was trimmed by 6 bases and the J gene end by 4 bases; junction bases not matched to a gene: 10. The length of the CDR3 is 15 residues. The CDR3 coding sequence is TGTGCCAGCAGCCTCGACAGGGGCGAATTCACTGAAGCTTTCTTT. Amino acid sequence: CASSLDRGEFTEAFF.

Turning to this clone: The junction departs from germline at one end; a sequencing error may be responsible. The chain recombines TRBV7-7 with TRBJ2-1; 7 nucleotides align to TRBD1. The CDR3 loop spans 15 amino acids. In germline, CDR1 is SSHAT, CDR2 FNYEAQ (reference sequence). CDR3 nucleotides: TGTGCTAGCAGCTTAATCACAGGGGCGGTCGATGAGCAGTTCTTC. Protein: CASSLITGAVDEQFF.

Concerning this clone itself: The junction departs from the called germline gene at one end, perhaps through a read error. This CDR3 reads CASSLDLGARDF. CDR3 nucleotides: TGTGCCAGCAGCTTAGATCTGGGGGCTCGGGACTTT. V and J are TRBV11-2 and TRBJ1-1, with D possibly matching TRBD1 (6 bases). There are 12 residues in the CDR3. Germline V lookup: CDR1 SGHAT, CDR2 FQNNGV.